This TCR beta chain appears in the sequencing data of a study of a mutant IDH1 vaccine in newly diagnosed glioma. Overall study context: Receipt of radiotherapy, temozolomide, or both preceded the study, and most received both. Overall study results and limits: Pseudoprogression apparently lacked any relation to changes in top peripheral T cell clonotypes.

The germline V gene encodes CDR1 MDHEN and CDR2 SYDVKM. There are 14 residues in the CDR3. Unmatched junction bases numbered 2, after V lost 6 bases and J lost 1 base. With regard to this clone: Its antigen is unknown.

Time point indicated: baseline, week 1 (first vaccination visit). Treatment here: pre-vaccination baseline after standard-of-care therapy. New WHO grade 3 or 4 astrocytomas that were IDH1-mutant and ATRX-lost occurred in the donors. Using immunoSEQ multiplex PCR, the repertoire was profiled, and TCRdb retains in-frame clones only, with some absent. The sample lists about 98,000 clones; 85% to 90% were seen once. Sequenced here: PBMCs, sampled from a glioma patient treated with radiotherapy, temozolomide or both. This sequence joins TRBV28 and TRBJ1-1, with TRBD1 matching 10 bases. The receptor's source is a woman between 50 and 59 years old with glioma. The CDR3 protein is CASRGQGGNTEAFF. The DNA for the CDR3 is TGTGCCAGCAGAGGACAGGGGGGGAACACTGAAGCTTTCTTT.